This T cell receptor (beta chain) was identified in a study of cytomegalovirus exposure and HLA in healthy donors. As for the study in general: About 200 million T cells yielded 100 million to 130 million unique TCR beta sequences, as an earlier analysis found. General study points: Analysis was performed later, and it showed HLA-associated TCR beta chains to be more clonally expanded than equally common others. Overall, roughly 160 TCR beta chains were annotated as cytomegalovirus-associated.

Though probably carrying unrecorded immune exposures, donors were nominally healthy at sampling. PCR employed 60 Vbeta and 13 Jbeta primers. TCRdb's table, derived via immunoSEQ multiplex PCR, lists solely in-frame clones and lacks some. This sample has over 130,000 clones, with roughly 83% found just once. The table lists this clone with a count of one. Its antigen is not known. The junction differs from germline at one of its ends, possibly a read error. The clonotype originates from a human donor in good health. What was sequenced was PBMCs.

In DNA form, the CDR3 reads TGTTCCAGCAGGGGGACAGGGGTTGGCTACACCTTC. Its protein product is CSSRGTGVGYTF. V and J are TRBV7-9 and TRBJ1-2, with 10 bases aligning to TRBD1. Looked up from germline, CDR1 is SEHNR and CDR2 is FQNEAQ (reference sequence). This CDR3 comprises 12 residues.